These T cell receptor beta chains were read from a single sample in a study of esophageal squamous cell carcinoma tumors. TCRdb itself ran the 5' RACE reads through MiXCR, one entry per CDR3 protein. The table lists about 1,200 distinct CDR3 sequences, 10% to 15% of them singletons. Sequencing was performed on tumor tissue. These receptors originate from a man between 45 and 85 years old with esophageal squamous cell carcinoma. CDR3s include the opening cysteine and the closing phenylalanine or tryptophan. The order of the fields is clone size, D gene, V gene, J gene, CDR3 DNA, CDR3 protein. A D gene is named only where the DNA matches it firmly. Rows may omit the clone size; those that give it use once, few, many or a size class.

>large|-|TRBV6-1|TRBJ1-3
TGTGCCAGCAGTGGAGGCTTCTCTGGAAACACCATATATTTT
CASSGGFSGNTIYF
>large|-|TRBV11-2|TRBJ1-2
TGTGCCAGCAGCTTTGCTTCGAACTATGGCTACACCTTC
CASSFASNYGYTF
>medium-sized|TRBD1|TRBV29-1|TRBJ1-4
TGCAGCGTCCCGGGACAGGGGCCTGAAAAACTGTTTTTT
CSVPGQGPEKLFF
>medium-sized|TRBD2|TRBV6-5|TRBJ2-1
TGTGCCAGCAGTTATTCGAGCGGGAGAAGACCCAATGAGCAGTTCTTC
CASSYSSGRRPNEQFF
>-|TRBD1|TRBV4-2|TRBJ1-1
TGTGCCAGCAGCCTAAGGACAGGGGGAGAGGTGAACACTGAAGCTTTCTTT
CASSLRTGGEVNTEAFF
>medium-sized|-|TRBV5-4|TRBJ2-5
TGTGCCAGCAGCATCGCCGGGACTGGAAGGGCCCAGTACTTC
CASSIAGTGRAQYF
>large|-|TRBV25-1|TRBJ2-3
TGTGCCAGCAGTGATGGGTTGGGGGATACGCAGTATTTT
CASSDGLGDTQYF
>medium-sized|TRBD1|TRBV18|TRBJ1-2
TGTGCCAGCTCACCACTCCGGACAGGGACAGGGTATGGCTACACCTTC
CASSPLRTGTGYGYTF
>-|-|TRBV14|TRBJ2-7
TGTGCCAGCAGCCAATTAGGCGGGCGGTCCTACGAGCAGTACTTC
CASSQLGGRSYEQYF
>medium-sized|TRBD2|TRBV6-2/TRBV6-3|TRBJ2-5
TGTGCCAGCAGAGCGGGAGGGCGTGTAGAGACCCAGTACTTC
CASRAGGRVETQYF
>large|-|TRBV20-1|TRBJ2-3
TGCAGTGCTAGAGCATCAGATACGCAGTATTTT
CSARASDTQYF
>medium-sized|-|TRBV19|TRBJ1-1
TGTGCCACTGGGACATCCGAGGTGACTGAAGCTTTCTTT
CATGTSEVTEAFF
>large|-|TRBV7-9|TRBJ2-3
TGTGCCAGCAGCTTGAACGGTAGAGATACGCAGTATTTT
CASSLNGRDTQYF
>medium-sized|TRBD2|TRBV2|TRBJ2-2
TGTGCCAGCAGTTTTGCGGGAGGCGACACCGGGGAGCTGTTTTTT
CASSFAGGDTGELFF
>medium-sized|-|TRBV6-2/TRBV6-3|TRBJ2-7
TGTGCCAGCAGTTACTACGAGCAGTACTTC
CASSYYEQYF
>large|-|TRBV6-2/TRBV6-3|TRBJ1-2
TGTGCCAGCAGTTACCTCCAGACCGTTAACTATGGCTACACCTTC
CASSYLQTVNYGYTF
>large|TRBD1|TRBV7-9|TRBJ2-2
TGTGCCAGCAGTCCTCCGGGACAGGGTGACACCGGGGAGCTGTTTTTT
CASSPPGQGDTGELFF
>few|-|TRBV7-2|TRBJ1-1
TGTGCCAGCAGCCGACAGCAGGGGCACACTGAAGCTTTCTTT
CASSRQQGHTEAFF
>medium-sized|-|TRBV2|TRBJ2-1
TGTGCCAGCGTCGGGGACTCCTACAATGAGCAGTTCTTC
CASVGDSYNEQFF
>few|-|TRBV7-2|TRBJ1-1
TGTGCCAGCAGCTCAAGAATATACGACAGCCTGATAAACATGAACACTGAAGCTTTCTTT
CASSSRIYDSLINMNTEAFF
>few|TRBD2|TRBV5-6|TRBJ2-7
TGTGCCAGCAGCTTGGGGGGGGGGGGGACTAGCGAGTACGAGCAGTACTTC
CASSLGGGGTSEYEQYF
>medium-sized|TRBD1|TRBV7-2|TRBJ1-2
TGTGCCAGCAGCCCGGGACAGGGCCTTTTCTATGGCTACACCTTC
CASSPGQGLFYGYTF
>-|TRBD2|TRBV5-1|TRBJ2-7
TGCGCCAGCAGAATGACTAGCGGGAGAACCCCGAACTCCTACGAGCAGTACTTC
CASRMTSGRTPNSYEQYF
>few|-|TRBV30|TRBJ1-4
TGTGCCTGGAGCGCCGGACAGAGGGCGAATGAAAAACTGTTTTTT
CAWSAGQRANEKLFF
>medium-sized|-|TRBV11-2|TRBJ1-1
TGTGCCAGCAGCCCGAGGGGCGGTCTAATGGGCACTGAAGCTTTCTTT
CASSPRGGLMGTEAFF
>medium-sized|TRBD1|TRBV6-5|TRBJ1-3
TGTGCCAGCAGTTACGCTCTACCAGGACAGGGAGCGGGAAACACCATATATTTT
CASSYALPGQGAGNTIYF
>medium-sized|-|TRBV20-1|TRBJ1-1
TGCAGTGCTAGAGTGGGCAGAGGGGTGAACACTGAAGCTTTCTTT
CSARVGRGVNTEAFF
>few|-|TRBV20-1|TRBJ2-7
TGCAGTGCTAACCCCGGTGGGCGTGGCTACGAGCAGTACTTC
CSANPGGRGYEQYF
>medium-sized|TRBD2|TRBV9|TRBJ2-1
TGTGCCAGCGGGAGCGGGAGCTCCTACAATGAGCAGTTCTTC
CASGSGSSYNEQFF
>few|TRBD1|TRBV19|TRBJ1-2
TGTGCCAGTAGTATAGCTTGGGGGACAGATGGCTACACCTTC
CASSIAWGTDGYTF
>medium-sized|TRBD2|TRBV6-6|TRBJ2-1
TGTGCCAGCAGTGACAGGACTAGCGGGGAAAATGAGCAGTTCTTC
CASSDRTSGENEQFF
>-|-|TRBV5-1|TRBJ2-7
TGCGCCAGCAGCTTGGACACAGTATCCTACGAGCAGTACTTC
CASSLDTVSYEQYF
>medium-sized|TRBD2|TRBV6-1|TRBJ2-3
TGTGCCAGTAGACTAGCGGGAGGGAACACAGATACGCAGTATTTT
CASRLAGGNTDTQYF
>-|-|TRBV6-2/TRBV6-3|TRBJ2-1
TGTGCCAGCAACCCCTGGGAAGAACAGGGCAAGGTCTTC
CASNPWEEQGKVF
>large|TRBD1|TRBV29-1|TRBJ1-5
TGCAGCGTTACCATCCAACAGGGGGCTGGTCAGCCCCAGCATTTT
CSVTIQQGAGQPQHF
>-|-|TRBV6-1|TRBJ2-3
TGTGCCAACCGAATGGGGGATATGCAGTATTTT
CANRMGDMQYF
>medium-sized|-|TRBV20-1|TRBJ2-5
TGCAGTGGGCGGGCCTCCCCTAACCCCCAGTACTTC
CSGRASPNPQYF
>-|-|TRBV20-1|TRBJ2-5
TGCAGTGCTAGTACTGGCCGGCTAGAGACCCAGTACTTC
CSASTGRLETQYF
>large|-|TRBV6-6|TRBJ2-1
TGTGCCAGCAGTTGGAGGGCCCCGCCCTACAATGAGCAGTTCTTC
CASSWRAPPYNEQFF
>medium-sized|TRBD2|TRBV12-3/TRBV12-4|TRBJ2-3
TGTGCCAGCAGTCGGGACGTACTAGCGGGAGAGGGGAGCACAGATACGCAGTATTTT
CASSRDVLAGEGSTDTQYF
>-|TRBD1|TRBV20-1|TRBJ2-4
TGCAGTGCTAGCACCGGGACAGCGTACAAAAACATTCAGTACTTC
CSASTGTAYKNIQYF
>medium-sized|-|TRBV30|TRBJ1-5
TGTGCCTGGAGCCCCTGGACAGTTCGCGAGGCCCAGCATTTT
CAWSPWTVREAQHF
>medium-sized|-|TRBV10-2|TRBJ2-5
TGCGCCAGCAGTGTGGGGACCCAAGAGACCCAGTACTTC
CASSVGTQETQYF
>hyperexpanded|-|TRBV28|TRBJ1-2
TGTGCCAGCCGAAGGACCGAACTACATGTCTACACCTTC
CASRRTELHVYTF
>few|-|TRBV19|TRBJ1-5
TGTGCCAGTAGTTCCTCGGGACACAATAGCAATCAGCCCCAGCATTTT
CASSSSGHNSNQPQHF
>few|-|TRBV5-4|TRBJ2-2
TGTGCCAGCAGCTTGGGTTCAGACACCGGGGAGCTGTTTTTT
CASSLGSDTGELFF
>-|-|TRBV7-2|TRBJ1-2
TGTGCCAGCAGCTTACGACAGGACTTAGATGGCTACACCTTC
CASSLRQDLDGYTF